A selection of T cell receptor beta chains follows, all from one sample in a study of cytomegalovirus exposure and HLA in healthy donors. Generated by immunoSEQ multiplex PCR, the TCRdb table keeps only in-frame clones and is missing some. The sample table includes 100,000 to 150,000 clones. Sequencing was carried out using PBMCs. Receptor source: a young man in good health and CMV-seronegative. The CDR3 runs from the conserved cysteine through the conserved F or W. The D gene is left open where the match is weak.

j_call d_call v_call cdr3_aa cdr3_nt
TRBJ2-7 TRBD1 TRBV29-1 CSARTGLGEQYF TGCAGCGCAAGGACAGGGCTAGGCGAGCAGTACTTC
TRBJ2-1 . TRBV28 CASSPKGPLSYNEQFF TGTGCCAGCAGCCCCAAGGGGCCCCTATCCTACAATGAGCAGTTCTTC
TRBJ2-7 TRBD2 TRBV5-1 CASRVDSGGPTSYEQYF TGCGCCAGCAGGGTTGATAGCGGGGGGCCTACCTCCTACGAGCAGTACTTC
TRBJ2-1 . TRBV11-2 CASSPRGYEQFF TGTGCCAGCAGCCCCCGGGGTTATGAGCAGTTCTTC
TRBJ1-4 . TRBV28 CASSPQRRGSLNEKLFF TGTGCCAGCAGTCCACAACGTCGGGGGAGCCTTAATGAAAAACTGTTTTTT
TRBJ2-3 TRBD2 TRBV6-4 CASSDSPGAGGTDTQYF TGTGCCAGCAGTGACTCGCCCGGGGCGGGGGGCACAGATACGCAGTATTTT
TRBJ2-3 . TRBV5-1 CASSLAGSETRAQYF TGCGCCAGCAGCTTGGCCGGATCGGAGACTAGGGCGCAGTATTTT
TRBJ2-7 TRBD2 TRBV10-3 CAISLADSYEQYF TGTGCCATCAGCCTAGCGGACTCCTACGAGCAGTACTTC
TRBJ2-4 TRBD1 TRBV29-1 CSVLGLGQGAGKNIQYF TGCAGCGTTCTCGGTCTCGGACAGGGGGCTGGCAAAAACATTCAGTACTTC
TRBJ2-3 TRBD1 TRBV6-5 CASRLGQATDTQYF TGTGCCAGCAGGCTGGGACAGGCCACAGATACGCAGTATTTT
TRBJ1-2 TRBD1 TRBV7-9 CASSSPGQGVNYGYTF TGTGCCAGCAGCTCCCCGGGACAGGGGGTTAACTATGGCTACACCTTC
TRBJ2-5 . TRBV5-4 CASSQAGTSQETQYF TGTGCCAGCAGCCAAGCCGGGACTTCTCAAGAGACCCAGTACTTC
TRBJ1-1 . TRBV30 CAWRGGGFTEAFF TGTGCCTGGAGGGGGGGAGGGTTTACTGAAGCTTTCTTT
TRBJ2-2 . TRBV7-3 CASSLFGAANTGELFF TGTGCCAGCAGCTTATTCGGAGCCGCGAACACCGGGGAGCTGTTTTTT
TRBJ2-7 TRBD1 TRBV2 CASSPRDSPIKGYEQYF TGTGCCAGCAGTCCACGGGACAGTCCGATTAAAGGGTACGAGCAGTACTTC
TRBJ2-7 TRBD1 TRBV2 CASRLGQGRSYEQYF TGTGCCAGCAGGCTTGGACAGGGCAGATCCTACGAGCAGTACTTC
TRBJ1-2 . TRBV28 CASSSSTGRIGGYTF TGTGCCAGCAGTTCATCGACAGGAAGGATTGGTGGCTACACCTTC
TRBJ2-7 . TRBV9 CASSEAGSSYEQYF TGTGCCAGCAGCGAAGCTGGGAGCTCCTACGAGCAGTACTTC
TRBJ2-7 . TRBV9 CASSLGGQTHYEQYF TGTGCCAGCAGCCTCGGTGGGCAGACCCACTACGAGCAGTACTTC
TRBJ1-2 . TRBV6-5 CASSWSLARVDGYTF TGTGCCAGCAGTTGGAGTTTGGCCCGGGTTGATGGCTACACCTTC
TRBJ1-1 TRBD1 TRBV6-5 CASSPTGVGDFF TGTGCCAGCAGCCCGACAGGGGTTGGGGATTTCTTT
TRBJ2-3 . TRBV6-5 CASSYSLGRNTQYF TGTGCCAGCAGTTACTCTTTGGGGAGGAATACGCAGTATTTT
TRBJ2-3 TRBD1 TRBV11-3 CASSSTDRDTDTQYF TGTGCCAGCAGCTCCACCGACAGGGATACAGATACGCAGTATTTT
TRBJ2-7 . TRBV9 CASSVADSPYEQYF TGTGCCAGCAGCGTAGCGGACAGCCCCTACGAGCAGTACTTC
TRBJ2-7 . TRBV4-1 CASSQLQGGSYEQYF TGCGCCAGCAGCCAGCTACAGGGTGGCTCCTACGAGCAGTACTTC
TRBJ2-3 TRBD2 TRBV4-1 CASSTAGGAYTQYF TGCGCCAGCAGCACAGCGGGGGGGGCTTATACGCAGTATTTT
TRBJ1-1 . TRBV30 CAWAGYSKEAFF TGTGCCTGGGCAGGGTACAGTAAAGAAGCTTTCTTT
TRBJ2-1 . TRBV9 CASSVARSSTYNEQFF TGTGCCAGCAGCGTAGCTAGGTCGAGTACCTACAATGAGCAGTTCTTC
TRBJ1-6 TRBD1 TRBV7-3 CASSSGDSNSPLHF TGTGCCAGCAGTTCGGGGGACAGTAATTCACCCCTCCACTTT
TRBJ2-5 TRBD2 TRBV7-9 CASSLTSGGTQETQYF TGTGCCAGCAGCTTGACTAGCGGGGGCACACAAGAGACCCAGTACTTC
TRBJ2-7 . TRBV4-2 CASSQALVAGETLYEQYF TGTGCCAGCAGCCAAGCGTTGGTTGCGGGCGAGACCCTCTACGAGCAGTACTTC